Listed below are T cell receptor beta chains from one sample, sequenced in a study of Graves' ophthalmopathy and Graves' hyperthyroidism. TCRdb itself ran the multiplex PCR reads through MiXCR, one entry per CDR3 protein. The table shows under 800,000 distinct CDR3 sequences, with over 20% occurring only once. Sequences were obtained from peripheral blood. The receptors stem from a young woman with stable Graves' hyperthyroidism. Some clones in this sample may be carry-over from other donors' samples. The CDR3 runs from the conserved cysteine through the conserved F or W. The D gene is left open where the match is weak. The size of a clone is reported for some rows only, either as once, few or many, or as a class for expanded clones.

V	D	size	J	CDR3	DNA
TRBV20-1	TRBD1	many	TRBJ2-5	CSADDRGQETQYF	TGCAGTGCTGATGACAGGGGGCAAGAGACCCAGTACTTC
TRBV15	NA	NA	TRBJ1-2	CATSRDRRDGYTF	TGTGCCACCAGCAGAGATAGAAGGGATGGCTACACCTTC
TRBV15	NA	NA	TRBJ2-7	CATSIDRDTTYEQYF	TGTGCCACCAGCATCGACCGGGACACAACCTACGAGCAGTACTTC
TRBV9	NA	NA	TRBJ2-2	CASSVAAGTNTGELFF	TGTGCCAGCAGCGTAGCGGCGGGGACGAACACCGGGGAGCTGTTTTTT
TRBV6-1	NA	many	TRBJ1-2	CASSEYGGNYGYTF	TGTGCCAGCAGTGAATACGGGGGGAATTATGGCTACACCTTC
TRBV4-1	TRBD2	many	TRBJ2-5	CASSHDYLAGVGETQYF	TGCGCCAGCAGCCACGACTACCTAGCGGGAGTAGGCGAGACCCAGTACTTC
TRBV4-1	TRBD1	many	TRBJ2-2	CASSRAGTANTGELFF	TGCGCCAGCAGCCGAGCCGGGACAGCAAACACCGGGGAGCTGTTTTTT
TRBV27	TRBD2	many	TRBJ2-2	CASSRGTSGYTNTGELFF	TGTGCCAGCAGTCGAGGGACTAGCGGGTACACTAACACCGGGGAGCTGTTTTTT
TRBV19	NA	NA	TRBJ1-3	CASSIQGMDSGNTIYF	TGTGCCAGTAGTATCCAGGGGATGGACTCTGGAAACACCATATATTTT
TRBV7-2	TRBD1	few	TRBJ1-5	CASSLGPGQGAAQPQHF	TGTGCCAGCAGCTTAGGGCCGGGACAGGGGGCGGCTCAGCCCCAGCATTTT
TRBV6-2/TRBV6-3	NA	few	TRBJ1-5	CASSYAPESGPQHF	TGTGCCAGCAGTTACGCTCCAGAAAGTGGGCCCCAGCATTTT
TRBV7-9	NA	many	TRBJ1-5	CASSLGRDTNQPQHF	TGTGCCAGCAGCTTAGGGAGGGATACCAATCAGCCCCAGCATTTT
TRBV27	NA	NA	TRBJ1-1	CASSPTRTKGTEAFF	TGTGCCAGCAGTCCGACTCGGACAAAGGGCACTGAAGCTTTCTTT
TRBV20-1	NA	NA	TRBJ2-5	CSARESQETQYF	TGCAGTGCTAGAGAGTCCCAAGAGACCCAGTACTTC
TRBV28	NA	few	TRBJ1-5	CASIDQSNQPQHF	TGTGCCAGCATCGACCAGAGCAATCAGCCCCAGCATTTT
TRBV28	NA	NA	TRBJ1-5	CASSISGSNQPHHF	TGTGCCAGCAGCATCAGTGGGAGCAATCAGCCCCATCATTTT
TRBV30	NA	many	TRBJ1-1	CAWSRAEAFF	TGTGCCTGGAGTAGGGCTGAAGCTTTCTTT
TRBV6-1	NA	NA	TRBJ2-5	CASTVNAQETQYF	TGTGCCAGCACGGTTAACGCCCAAGAGACCCAGTACTTC
TRBV4-1	TRBD2	few	TRBJ2-7	CASSFRIAGGRDEQYF	TGCGCCAGCAGCTTCCGTATAGCGGGGGGTAGGGACGAGCAGTACTTC
TRBV29-1	TRBD2	many	TRBJ2-5	CSALQAGGYETQYF	TGCAGCGCCCTTCAAGCGGGAGGTTACGAGACCCAGTACTTC
TRBV12-3/TRBV12-4	TRBD2	many	TRBJ2-2	CASSPGASGTGELFF	TGTGCCAGCAGTCCCGGGGCTAGCGGCACCGGGGAGCTGTTTTTT
TRBV5-1	TRBD1	many	TRBJ2-2	CASSLAGQGARTGELFF	TGCGCCAGCAGCTTAGCTGGACAGGGGGCGCGGACCGGGGAGCTGTTTTTT
TRBV6-2/TRBV6-3	NA	many	TRBJ2-7	CASSYSNEGQVAGYEQYF	TGTGCCAGCAGTTACTCGAACGAAGGACAGGTTGCGGGATACGAGCAGTACTTC
TRBV7-2	NA	NA	TRBJ2-7	CASSLRGGHEQYF	TGTGCCAGCAGCTTGAGGGGCGGGCACGAGCAGTACTTC
TRBV2	NA	many	TRBJ2-2	CASRTDTKGELFF	TGTGCCAGCAGGACTGACACTAAGGGGGAGCTGTTTTTT
TRBV12-3/TRBV12-4	NA	many	TRBJ1-5	CASSPLQGVQPQHF	TGTGCCAGCAGCCCGTTACAGGGCGTGCAGCCCCAGCATTTT
TRBV13	NA	NA	TRBJ2-5	CASSLETELTQYF	TGTGCCAGCAGCTTGGAGACGGAGTTGACCCAGTACTTC
TRBV4-2	NA	few	TRBJ1-1	CASSQERRWEGGTEAFF	TGTGCCAGCAGCCAAGAACGGAGGTGGGAGGGTGGCACTGAAGCTTTCTTT
TRBV6-1	TRBD1	many	TRBJ2-5	CASSLRTGGQETQYF	TGTGCCAGCAGTCTTAGGACAGGGGGGCAAGAGACCCAGTACTTC
TRBV20-1	NA	many	TRBJ1-5	CSARDPLDLPNQPQHF	TGCAGTGCTAGAGATCCCCTAGACCTGCCGAATCAGCCCCAGCATTTT
TRBV7-2	TRBD2	NA	TRBJ2-2	CASSLARASGSIAGELFF	TGTGCCAGCAGCTTAGCGCGGGCTAGCGGGAGTATCGCCGGGGAGCTGTTTTTT
TRBV12-3/TRBV12-4	NA	many	TRBJ1-1	CASSLGLTNTEAFF	TGTGCCAGCAGTTTAGGCCTAACTAACACTGAAGCTTTCTTT
TRBV6-1	NA	few	TRBJ1-2	CASSRRVDYGYTF	TGTGCCAGCAGCAGACGGGTGGACTATGGCTACACCTTC
TRBV11-1	NA	NA	TRBJ2-5	CASSLYSGGGQETQYF	TGTGCCAGCAGCTTATATTCGGGGGGCGGACAAGAGACCCAGTACTTC
TRBV12-3/TRBV12-4	TRBD1	many	TRBJ2-7	CASSLRDSQNEQYF	TGTGCCAGCAGCCTACGGGACAGTCAAAACGAGCAGTACTTC
TRBV25-1	TRBD2	many	TRBJ2-7	CASSEETSGSFVSYEQYF	TGTGCCAGCAGTGAAGAGACTAGCGGGAGTTTCGTATCCTACGAGCAGTACTTC
TRBV7-9	NA	few	TRBJ2-7	CASSPLGTGSSGQYF	TGTGCCAGCAGCCCACTCGGGACGGGGTCATCGGGGCAGTACTTC
TRBV6-1	NA	many	TRBJ2-5	CASSEPTGRSETQYF	TGTGCCAGCAGTGAACCGACAGGGAGGAGCGAGACCCAGTACTTC
TRBV12-3/TRBV12-4	NA	NA	TRBJ1-3	CASTPPPALSGNTIYF	TGTGCCAGCACACCTCCACCCGCACTCTCTGGAAACACCATATATTTT
TRBV28	NA	NA	TRBJ1-2	CASSFHRANYGYTF	TGTGCCAGCAGTTTTCACAGAGCTAACTATGGCTACACCTTC
TRBV15	NA	many	TRBJ2-7	CATSRDPVRGYEQYF	TGTGCCACCAGCAGAGATCCGGTCAGGGGCTACGAGCAGTACTTC